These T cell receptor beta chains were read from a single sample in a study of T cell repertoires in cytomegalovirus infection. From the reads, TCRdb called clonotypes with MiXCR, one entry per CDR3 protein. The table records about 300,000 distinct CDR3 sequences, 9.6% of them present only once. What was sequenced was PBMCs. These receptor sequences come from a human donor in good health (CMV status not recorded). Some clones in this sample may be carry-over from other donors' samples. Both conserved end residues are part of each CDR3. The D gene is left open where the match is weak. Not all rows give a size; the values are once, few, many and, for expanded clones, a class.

TGCAGCGTTGAAAACGGCTACTACGAGCAGTACTTC,CSVENGYYEQYF,TRBV29-1,NA,NA,12,TRBJ2-7
TGTGCCAGCAGCTTAGGATCTGGCGCTGAAGCTTTCTTT,CASSLGSGAEAFF,TRBV13,NA,NA,13,TRBJ1-1
TGCAGCGTGCTACTAGCGGGGGGCTCCTACAATGAGCAGTTCTTC,CSVLLAGGSYNEQFF,TRBV29-1,TRBD2,NA,15,TRBJ2-1
TGTGCCAGCAGCAGCCTTAGCGGACTCTCCTACAATGAGCAGTTCTTC,CASSSLSGLSYNEQFF,TRBV5-6,NA,many,16,TRBJ2-1
TGTGCCAGCAGCTCACTCCGGGACGGATCCTACGAGCAGTACTTC,CASSSLRDGSYEQYF,TRBV6-6,NA,many,15,TRBJ2-7
TGCAGTGCCACGCCGGGGACAGGGCACTCAATTAGGGGGAATTCACCCCTCCACTTT,CSATPGTGHSIRGNSPLHF,TRBV20-1,TRBD1,few,19,TRBJ1-6
TGCAGCGTTGGAGATGGATCTGGGGCCAACGTCCTGACTTTC,CSVGDGSGANVLTF,TRBV29-1,NA,few,14,TRBJ2-6
TGTGCCAGCAGCTTAGTGGCGCTCGGAAACACCATATATTTT,CASSLVALGNTIYF,TRBV7-2,NA,many,14,TRBJ1-3
TGTGCCAGTAGCCATTTCTTGTACAAAGATCAGCCCCAGCATTTT,CASSHFLYKDQPQHF,TRBV19,NA,few,15,TRBJ1-5
TGTGCCAGCAGTTTCCAGCGGGGGCCCTACAATGAGCAGTTCTTC,CASSFQRGPYNEQFF,TRBV12-3/TRBV12-4,TRBD2,many,15,TRBJ2-1
TGTGCCAGCAGCTTATGGCCGGGGGCATCACATGAGCAGTTCTTC,CASSLWPGASHEQFF,TRBV7-2,NA,many,15,TRBJ2-1
TGTGCCAGTAGCCCCCGGGACTCTAACTATGGCTACACCTTC,CASSPRDSNYGYTF,TRBV19,NA,NA,14,TRBJ1-2
TGTGCCAGCAGCGATCAGGGGTACACCGGGGAGCTGTTTTTT,CASSDQGYTGELFF,TRBV2,NA,few,14,TRBJ2-2
TGTGCCAGCAGACGAGGGAACATTCAGTACTTC,CASRRGNIQYF,TRBV6-2/TRBV6-3,NA,few,11,TRBJ2-4
TGTGCCAGTAGTCGCCGGGACAGGGACACCGGGGAGCTGTTTTTT,CASSRRDRDTGELFF,TRBV19,TRBD1,many,15,TRBJ2-2
TGCAGTGCTAGAGGGCCCTCTCGGATCAGAACCAAAAACATTCAGTACTTC,CSARGPSRIRTKNIQYF,TRBV20-1,NA,many,17,TRBJ2-4
TGTGCCAGCAGCTTGTTGAGGATCCAAAATAATTCACCCCTCCACTTT,CASSLLRIQNNSPLHF,TRBV7-2,NA,many,16,TRBJ1-6
TGTGCCAGCAGCAAACGGGACAGCAGCAATCAGCCCCAGCATTTT,CASSKRDSSNQPQHF,TRBV7-8,TRBD1,many,15,TRBJ1-5
TGTGCCAGCACCAACCGGGAAGCTTTCTTT,CASTNREAFF,TRBV2,NA,once,10,TRBJ1-1
TGTGCCACCAACGTGTATCGGGGAGGGGAGACCCAGTACTTC,CATNVYRGGETQYF,TRBV15,TRBD2,few,14,TRBJ2-5
TGTGCCAGCAGTTACCGGGACAGGGGCACGAGCAATCAGCCCCAGCATTTT,CASSYRDRGTSNQPQHF,TRBV6-6,TRBD1,many,17,TRBJ1-5
TGTGCCAGCAGCTTATTGAATCTTGGGGGGGGAGAGACCCAGTACTTC,CASSLLNLGGGETQYF,TRBV7-8,TRBD2,many,16,TRBJ2-5
TGTGCCAGCAGTTCCCCAGGGGGCGGACCCCCATCCTATGGCTACACCTTC,CASSSPGGGPPSYGYTF,TRBV28,TRBD1,few,17,TRBJ1-2
TGTGCCAGCAGCCCGATTCGTGACACCGGGGAGCTGTTTTTT,CASSPIRDTGELFF,TRBV6-5,NA,NA,14,TRBJ2-2
TGTGCTAGCAGCCCCGGGGGCGCAGGCACCGGGGAGCTGTTTTTT,CASSPGGAGTGELFF,TRBV7-7,NA,NA,15,TRBJ2-2